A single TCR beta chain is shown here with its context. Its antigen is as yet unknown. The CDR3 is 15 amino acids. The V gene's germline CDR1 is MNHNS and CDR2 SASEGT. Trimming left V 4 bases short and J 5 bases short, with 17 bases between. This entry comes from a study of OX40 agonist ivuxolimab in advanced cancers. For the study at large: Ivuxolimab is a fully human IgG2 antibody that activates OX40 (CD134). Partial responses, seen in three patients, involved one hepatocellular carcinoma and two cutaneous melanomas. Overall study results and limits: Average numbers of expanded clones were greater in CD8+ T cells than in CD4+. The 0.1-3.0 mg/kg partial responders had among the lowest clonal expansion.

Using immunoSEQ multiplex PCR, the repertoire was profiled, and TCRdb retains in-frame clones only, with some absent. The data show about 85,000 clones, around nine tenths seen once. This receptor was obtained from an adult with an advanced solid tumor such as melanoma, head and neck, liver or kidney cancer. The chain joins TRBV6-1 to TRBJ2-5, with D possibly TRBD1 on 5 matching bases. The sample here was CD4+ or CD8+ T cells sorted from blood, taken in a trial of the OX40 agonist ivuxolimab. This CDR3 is CASSGPRVAGETQYF. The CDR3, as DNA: TGTGCCAGCAGTGGGCCTAGAGTGGCAGGGGAGACCCAGTACTTC.